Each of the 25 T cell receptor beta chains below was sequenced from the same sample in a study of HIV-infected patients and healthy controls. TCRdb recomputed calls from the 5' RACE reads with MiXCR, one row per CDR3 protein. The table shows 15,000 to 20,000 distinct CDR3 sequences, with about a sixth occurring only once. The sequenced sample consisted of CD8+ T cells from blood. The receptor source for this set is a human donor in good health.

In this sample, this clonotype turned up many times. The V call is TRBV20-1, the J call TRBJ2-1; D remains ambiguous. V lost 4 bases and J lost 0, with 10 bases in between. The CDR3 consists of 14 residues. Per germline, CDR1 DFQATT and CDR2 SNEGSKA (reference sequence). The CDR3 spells CSATDSGSYNEQFF. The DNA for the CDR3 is TGCAGTGCTACAGACTCCGGCTCCTACAATGAGCAGTTCTTC.

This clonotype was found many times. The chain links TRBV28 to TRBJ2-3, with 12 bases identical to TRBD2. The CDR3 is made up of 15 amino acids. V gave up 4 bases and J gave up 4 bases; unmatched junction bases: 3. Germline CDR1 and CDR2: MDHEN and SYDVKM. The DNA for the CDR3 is TGTGCCAGCAGTTCTAGCGGGGGGGCCGCAGATACGCAGTATTTT. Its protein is CASSSSGGAADTQYF.

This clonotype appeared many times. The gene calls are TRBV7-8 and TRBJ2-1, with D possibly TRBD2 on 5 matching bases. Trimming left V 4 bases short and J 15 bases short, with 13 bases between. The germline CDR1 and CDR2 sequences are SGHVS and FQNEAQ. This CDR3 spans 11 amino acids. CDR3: CASSWAGPRFF. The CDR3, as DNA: TGTGCCAGCAGCTGGGCGGGTCCGAGGTTCTTC.

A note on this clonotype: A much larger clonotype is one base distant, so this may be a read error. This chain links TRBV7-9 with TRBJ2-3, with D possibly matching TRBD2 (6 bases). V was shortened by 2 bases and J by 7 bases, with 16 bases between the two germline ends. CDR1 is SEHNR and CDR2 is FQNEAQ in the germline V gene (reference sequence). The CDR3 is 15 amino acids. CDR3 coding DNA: TGTGCCAGCAGCTTAACTGGCGGGGATCCTAATACGCAGTATTTT. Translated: CASSLTGGDPNTQYF.

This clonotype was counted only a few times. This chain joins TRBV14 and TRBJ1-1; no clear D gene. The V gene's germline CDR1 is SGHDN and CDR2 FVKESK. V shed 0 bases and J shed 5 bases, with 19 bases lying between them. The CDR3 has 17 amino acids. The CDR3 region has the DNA TGTGCCAGCAGCCAAGACTCCTTAGGGTTATCGGGAACTGAAGCTTTCTTT. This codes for CASSQDSLGLSGTEAFF.

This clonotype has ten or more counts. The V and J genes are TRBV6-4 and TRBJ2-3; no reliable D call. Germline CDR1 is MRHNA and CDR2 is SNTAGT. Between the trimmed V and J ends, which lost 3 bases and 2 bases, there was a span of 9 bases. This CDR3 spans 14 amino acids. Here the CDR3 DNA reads TGTGCCAGCAGTGAGGCAGGTTCCACAGATACGCAGTATTTT. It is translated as CASSEAGSTDTQYF.

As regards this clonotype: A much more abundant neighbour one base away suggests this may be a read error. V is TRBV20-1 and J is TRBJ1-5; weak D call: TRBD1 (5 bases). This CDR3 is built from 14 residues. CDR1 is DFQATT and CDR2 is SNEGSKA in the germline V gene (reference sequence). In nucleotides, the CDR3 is TGCAGTGCCCCCCTTGCGGGGCCAAATCAGCCCCGGCATTTT. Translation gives CSAPLAGPNQPRHF.

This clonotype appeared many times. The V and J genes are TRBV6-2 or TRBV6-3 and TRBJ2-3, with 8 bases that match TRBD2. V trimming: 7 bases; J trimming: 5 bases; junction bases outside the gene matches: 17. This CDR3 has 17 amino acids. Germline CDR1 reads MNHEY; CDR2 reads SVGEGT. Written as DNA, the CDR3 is TGTGCCAGCACCCTCCAGGCAGCGGGAGTTTCTCAAGATACGCAGTATTTT. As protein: CASTLQAAGVSQDTQYF.

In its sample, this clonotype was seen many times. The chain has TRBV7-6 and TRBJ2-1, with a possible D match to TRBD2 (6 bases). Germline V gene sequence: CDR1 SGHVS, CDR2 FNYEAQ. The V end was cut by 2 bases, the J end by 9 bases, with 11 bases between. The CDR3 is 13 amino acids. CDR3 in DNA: TGTGCCAGCAGCTTAAAGGTCGGGGGTGAGCAGTTCTTC. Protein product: CASSLKVGGEQFF.

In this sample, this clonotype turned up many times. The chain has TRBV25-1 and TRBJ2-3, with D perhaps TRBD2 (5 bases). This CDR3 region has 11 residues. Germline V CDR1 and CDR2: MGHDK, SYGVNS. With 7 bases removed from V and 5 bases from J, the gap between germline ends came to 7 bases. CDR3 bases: TGTGCCAGCAATGAGGGAGATACGCAGTATTTT. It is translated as CASNEGDTQYF.

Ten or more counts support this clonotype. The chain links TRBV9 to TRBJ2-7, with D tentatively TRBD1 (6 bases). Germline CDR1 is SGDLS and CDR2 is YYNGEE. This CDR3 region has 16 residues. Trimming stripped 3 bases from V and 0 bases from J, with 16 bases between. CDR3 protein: CASSASRDTNSYEQYF. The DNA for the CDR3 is TGTGCCAGCAGCGCGAGCCGGGACACCAACTCCTACGAGCAGTACTTC. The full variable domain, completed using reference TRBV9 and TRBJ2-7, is DSGVTQTPKHLITATGQRVTLRCSPRSGDLSVYWYQQSLDQGLQFLIQYYNGEERAKGNILERFSAQQFPDLHSELNLSSLELGDSALYFCASSASRDTNSYEQYFGPGTRLTVT.

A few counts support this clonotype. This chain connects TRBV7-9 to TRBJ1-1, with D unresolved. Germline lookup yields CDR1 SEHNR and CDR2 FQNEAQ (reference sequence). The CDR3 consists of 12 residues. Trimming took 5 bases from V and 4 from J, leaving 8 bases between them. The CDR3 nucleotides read TGTGCCAGCAGCGGCGACGGCACTGAAGCTTTCTTT. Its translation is CASSGDGTEAFF.

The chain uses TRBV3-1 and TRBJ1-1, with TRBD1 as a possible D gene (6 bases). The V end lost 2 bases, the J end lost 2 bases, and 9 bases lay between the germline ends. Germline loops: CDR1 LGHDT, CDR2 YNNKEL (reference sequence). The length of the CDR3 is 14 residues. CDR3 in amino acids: CASSQPGVNTEAFF. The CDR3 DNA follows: TGTGCCAGCAGCCAACCAGGGGTAAACACTGAAGCTTTCTTT.

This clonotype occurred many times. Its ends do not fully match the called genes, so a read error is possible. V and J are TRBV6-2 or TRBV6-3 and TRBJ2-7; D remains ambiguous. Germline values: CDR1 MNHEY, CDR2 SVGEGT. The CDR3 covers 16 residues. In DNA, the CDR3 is TGTGCCAGCAGTTACTCGATAGCCGTTCCAGCCTACGAACAGTACTTC. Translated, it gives CASSYSIAVPAYEQYF.

The DNA for the CDR3 is TGCAGTGCCCCCGACAGCACAGACTATGGCTACACCTTC. It is translated as CSAPDSTDYGYTF. The genes are TRBV20-1 and TRBJ1-2; D may be TRBD1 (5 bases). The V end was cut by 6 bases, the J end by 3 bases, with 14 bases between. The CDR3 totals 13 residues. Germline loops: CDR1 DFQATT, CDR2 SNEGSKA (reference sequence).

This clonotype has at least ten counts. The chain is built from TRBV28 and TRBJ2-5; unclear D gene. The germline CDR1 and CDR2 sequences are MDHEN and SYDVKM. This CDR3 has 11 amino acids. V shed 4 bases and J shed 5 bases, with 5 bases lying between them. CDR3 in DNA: TGTGCCAGCAGTTCGGCGGAGACCCAGTACTTC. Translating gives CASSSAETQYF.

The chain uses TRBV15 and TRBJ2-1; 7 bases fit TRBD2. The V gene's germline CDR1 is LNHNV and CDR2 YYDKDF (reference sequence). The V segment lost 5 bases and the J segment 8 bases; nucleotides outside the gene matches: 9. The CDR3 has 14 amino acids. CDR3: CATSQSGAGDEQFF. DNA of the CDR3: TGTGCCACCAGCCAAAGCGGGGCGGGCGATGAGCAGTTCTTC. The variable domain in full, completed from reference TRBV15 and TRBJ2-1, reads DAMVIQNPRYQVTQFGKPVTLSCSQTLNHNVMYWYQQKSSQAPKLLFHYYDKDFNNEADTPDNFQSRRPNTSFCFLDIRSPGLGDTAMYLCATSQSGAGDEQFFGPGTRLTVL.

Written as DNA, the CDR3 is TGTGCCAGCAGCCCTACCCCGACTAGCGGGGGGCCGAGAGATACGCAGTATTTT. Protein product: CASSPTPTSGGPRDTQYF. The V call is TRBV4-2, the J call TRBJ2-3, with 13 bases lining up with TRBD2. The trim removed 4 bases at V and 5 bases at J, leaving 12 bases unmatched. Looked up from germline, CDR1 is LGHNA and CDR2 is YNFKEQ. The CDR3 is 18 amino acids.

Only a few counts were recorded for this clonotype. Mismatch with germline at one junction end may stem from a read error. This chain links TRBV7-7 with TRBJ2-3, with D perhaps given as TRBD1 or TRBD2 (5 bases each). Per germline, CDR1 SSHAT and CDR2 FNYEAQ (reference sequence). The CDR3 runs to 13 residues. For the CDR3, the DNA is TGTGCTAGCAGCCGAGGGGAAACAGATACGCAGTATTTT. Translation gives CASSRGETDTQYF.

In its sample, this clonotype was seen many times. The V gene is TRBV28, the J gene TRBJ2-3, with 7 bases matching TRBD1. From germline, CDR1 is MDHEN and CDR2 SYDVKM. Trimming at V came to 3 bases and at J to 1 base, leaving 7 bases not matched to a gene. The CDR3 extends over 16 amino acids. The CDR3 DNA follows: TGTGCCAGCAGTTTGGCCGGGACAGTGGGCACAGATACGCAGTATTTT. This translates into CASSLAGTVGTDTQYF.

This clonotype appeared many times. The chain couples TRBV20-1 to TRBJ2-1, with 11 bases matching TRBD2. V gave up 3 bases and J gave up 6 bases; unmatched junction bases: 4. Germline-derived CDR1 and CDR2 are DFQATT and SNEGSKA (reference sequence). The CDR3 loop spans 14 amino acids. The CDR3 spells CSARRLAGLNEQFF. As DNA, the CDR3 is TGCAGTGCTAGGCGACTAGCGGGGCTCAATGAGCAGTTCTTC.

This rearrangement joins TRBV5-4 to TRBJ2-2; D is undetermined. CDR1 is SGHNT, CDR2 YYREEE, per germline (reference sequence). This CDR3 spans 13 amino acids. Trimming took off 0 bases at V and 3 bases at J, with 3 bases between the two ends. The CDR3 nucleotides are TGTGCCAGCAGCTTGGACTACACCGGGGAGCTGTTTTTT. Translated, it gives CASSLDYTGELFF.

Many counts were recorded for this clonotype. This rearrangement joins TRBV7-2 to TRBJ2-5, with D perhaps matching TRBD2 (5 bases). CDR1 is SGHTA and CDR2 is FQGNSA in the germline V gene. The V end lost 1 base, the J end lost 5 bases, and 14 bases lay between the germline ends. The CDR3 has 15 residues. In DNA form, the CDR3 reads TGTGCCAGCAGCTTAGGAGCGAGCGGAGACGAGACCCAGTACTTC. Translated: CASSLGASGDETQYF.

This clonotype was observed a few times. The CDR3 protein is CASSPGQANEQYF. The CDR3 DNA reads as TGTGCCAGCAGCCCCGGACAGGCTAACGAGCAGTACTTC. The V and J genes are TRBV12-3 or TRBV12-4 and TRBJ2-7, with 7 bases aligning to TRBD1. V shed 6 bases, J shed 5 bases, and the junction held 7 bases outside the gene matches. This CDR3 comprises 13 residues.

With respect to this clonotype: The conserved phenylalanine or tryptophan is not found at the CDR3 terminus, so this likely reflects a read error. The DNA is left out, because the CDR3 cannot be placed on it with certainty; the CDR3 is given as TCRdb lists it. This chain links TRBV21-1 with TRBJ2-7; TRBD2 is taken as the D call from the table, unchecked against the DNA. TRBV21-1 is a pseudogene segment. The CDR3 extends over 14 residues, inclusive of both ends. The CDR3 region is CASSVDGRNYEQYL.